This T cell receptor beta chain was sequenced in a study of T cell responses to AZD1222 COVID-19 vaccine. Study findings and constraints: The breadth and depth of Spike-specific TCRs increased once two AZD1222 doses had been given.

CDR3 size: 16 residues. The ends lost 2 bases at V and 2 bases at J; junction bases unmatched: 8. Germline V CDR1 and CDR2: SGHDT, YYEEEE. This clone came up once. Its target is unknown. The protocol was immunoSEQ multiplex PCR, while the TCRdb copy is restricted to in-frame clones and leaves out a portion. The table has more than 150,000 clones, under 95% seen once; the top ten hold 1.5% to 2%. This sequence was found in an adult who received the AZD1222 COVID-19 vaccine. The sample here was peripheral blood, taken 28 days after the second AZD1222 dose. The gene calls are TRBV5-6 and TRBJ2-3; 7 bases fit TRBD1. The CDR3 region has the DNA TGTGCCAGCAGCTTCGGAACAGGGGATTCCACAGATACGCAGTATTTT. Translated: CASSFGTGDSTDTQYF.